A selection of T cell receptor beta chains follows, all from one sample in a study of cytomegalovirus exposure and HLA in healthy donors. Sequencing used immunoSEQ multiplex PCR; TCRdb keeps in-frame clones, though not all of them. The sample has approximately 160,000 clones, over 85% seen once; the top ten hold under 13%. The sequencing input was PBMCs. The source is a woman in her late teens or twenties in good health and CMV-seropositive. The CDR3 runs from the conserved cysteine through the conserved F or W. D genes are given only for firm matches. Some rows have no size entry. The others give once, few or many, or a class for an expanded clone.

TRBJ1-2 NA TRBV5-6 NA TGTGCCAGCAGCTTGATTGTTGCAGGAAACTATGGCTACACCTTC CASSLIVAGNYGYTF
TRBJ2-1 NA TRBV28 TRBD2 TGTGCCAGCAGTTTCCAAATCAGGGACTACCTTACCCCTGAGCAGTTCTTC CASSFQIRDYLTPEQFF
TRBJ2-7 NA TRBV10-2 TRBD1 TGCGCCAGCAAGGTGGGACAGGGGACCTACGAGCAGTACTTC CASKVGQGTYEQYF
TRBJ1-1 few TRBV10-1 NA TGCGCCAGCAGTGAGGGGAGGTCTCTTAGGGGCACTGAAGCTTTCTTT CASSEGRSLRGTEAFF
TRBJ1-5 NA TRBV18 NA TGTGCCAGCTCACCCAAACAGGGAGCCCAGCCCCAGCATTTT CASSPKQGAQPQHF
TRBJ1-5 few TRBV4-1 NA TGCGCCAGCAGCCAAGTCGTAAGGGGGGGAAGCAATCAGCCCCAGCATTTT CASSQVVRGGSNQPQHF
TRBJ2-1 NA TRBV5-1 NA TGCGCCAGCAGCTTGGCGGGTTCTATGAGTAGCAATGAGCAGTTCTTC CASSLAGSMSSNEQFF
TRBJ2-7 NA TRBV19 TRBD1 TGTGCCAGTAGTCGGTCCGACAGGGAGACCTACGAGCAGTACTTC CASSRSDRETYEQYF
TRBJ2-1 NA TRBV19 NA TGTGCCAGTAGTATCGCGGTTGAGCAGTTCTTC CASSIAVEQFF
TRBJ2-7 NA TRBV5-4 NA TGTGCCAGCAGCTCAGGCTCCCCTCTGGGCGAGCAGTACTTC CASSSGSPLGEQYF
TRBJ1-1 NA TRBV29-1 NA TGCAGCGTGGAGGCCAACATGAACACTGAAGCTTTCTTT CSVEANMNTEAFF
TRBJ1-1 NA TRBV10-3 TRBD1 TGTGCCATCAGGGGGACAGGAGGGACTGAAGCTTTCTTT CAIRGTGGTEAFF
TRBJ1-2 NA TRBV30 TRBD1 TGTGCCTGGAGTGGGTCTGACAGGGACGTCGGTGGCTACACCTTC CAWSGSDRDVGGYTF
TRBJ2-5 NA TRBV5-1 TRBD1 TGCGCCAGCATGGGGACAGAGGAGACCCAGTACTTC CASMGTEETQYF
TRBJ2-3 NA TRBV7-9 NA TGTGCCAGCAGCTCCGACATCTTAGATACGCAGTATTTT CASSSDILDTQYF
TRBJ2-7 NA TRBV6-1 TRBD2 TGTGCCAGCAGTGAAGCGCGGGCTAGCGGGAGACTCTACGAGCAGTACTTC CASSEARASGRLYEQYF
TRBJ2-1 NA TRBV11-2 NA TGTGCCAGCAGCTTAGATGTAGACGGGAATGAGCAGTTCTTC CASSLDVDGNEQFF
TRBJ2-7 once TRBV7-2 NA TGTGCCAGCACCCCTGGACAGAAATACGAGCAGTACTTC CASTPGQKYEQYF
TRBJ1-4 NA TRBV6-1 NA TGTGCCAGCAGTGAGGTTGACAGGCTGAGTGAAAAACTGTTTTTT CASSEVDRLSEKLFF
TRBJ2-3 NA TRBV7-8 NA TGTGCCAGCAGCTTAGACGGGAGCAGGGAGGATACGCAGTATTTT CASSLDGSREDTQYF
TRBJ2-2 NA TRBV7-9 NA TGTGCCAGCAGCCACAACCTAGCAGGATTCACCGGGGAGCTGTTTTTT CASSHNLAGFTGELFF
TRBJ2-1 NA TRBV9 NA TGTGCCAGCAGCGTAGGCGGACTTGAGTACAATGAGCAGTTCTTC CASSVGGLEYNEQFF
TRBJ2-1 NA TRBV6-4 NA TGTGCCAGCAGGACTAATCCCTCCGGGACTCTAGCCTTCTTC CASRTNPSGTLAFF
TRBJ1-5 NA TRBV4-1 TRBD1 TGCGCCAGCAGCCAAGACGACAGGGACAATCAGCCCCAGCATTTT CASSQDDRDNQPQHF
TRBJ2-2 NA TRBV21-1 NA TGTGCCAGCAGCAAAGAAGAGGGACAGGGAGAGGACACCGGGGAGCTGTTTTTT CASSKEEGQGEDTGELFF
TRBJ1-4 few TRBV4-1 TRBD1 TGCGCCAGCAGCCAAGCCGCTAGGGACAGCGGGGGAAAACTGTTTTTT CASSQAARDSGGKLFF
TRBJ2-7 NA TRBV30 NA TGTGCCTGGAGTGTATCGTCTAACTACGAGCAGTACTTC CAWSVSSNYEQYF
TRBJ1-2 NA TRBV5-6 TRBD1 TGTGCCAGCAGCTCCGGGACAGGGGGGCCCTATGGCTACACCTTC CASSSGTGGPYGYTF
TRBJ2-2 NA TRBV7-2 TRBD1 TGTGCCAGCAGCTTCCAGGGGGCGGGGACCGGGGAGCTGTTTTTT CASSFQGAGTGELFF
TRBJ1-2 few TRBV5-1 TRBD1 TGCGCCAGCAGCCTGTCGACAGGGGGGAACTATGGCTACACCTTC CASSLSTGGNYGYTF
TRBJ2-7 NA TRBV5-1 TRBD1 TGCGCCAGCAGAGGGACAGGGCGCTACGAGCAGTACTTC CASRGTGRYEQYF
TRBJ2-7 NA TRBV28 TRBD2 TGTGCCAGCAGTTTATATTTCGGCGGGAGCAGCTCCTACGAGCAGTACTTC CASSLYFGGSSSYEQYF
TRBJ2-5 once TRBV28 TRBD1 TGTGCCAGCAGTCCCCCTACAGGGGGCGGTGAGACCCAGTACTTC CASSPPTGGGETQYF
TRBJ2-7 few TRBV2 TRBD2 TGTGCCAGCAGATTAGCGGGATGGGGCTACGAGCAGTACTTC CASRLAGWGYEQYF
TRBJ2-5 NA TRBV2 TRBD1 TGTGCCAGCAGTCCTAACAGGGGGTACCAAGAGACCCAGTACTTC CASSPNRGYQETQYF
TRBJ2-7 once TRBV7-9 NA TGTGCCAGCACCCCCGCCGGGGGGCTATCCGAGCAGTACTTC CASTPAGGLSEQYF
TRBJ1-2 NA TRBV4-2 NA TGTGCCAGCAGCCAAGACGGACGAAGACAGTCCAACTATGGCTACACCTTC CASSQDGRRQSNYGYTF
TRBJ2-1 NA TRBV29-1 NA TGCAGCGTTGGGCAGGGGCGGAATGAGCAGTTCTTC CSVGQGRNEQFF
TRBJ2-4 NA TRBV10-3 NA TGTGCCATCAGTGAGGAGGGATCTGCGGCCAAAAACATTCAGTACTTC CAISEEGSAAKNIQYF
TRBJ2-2 many TRBV11-3 NA TGTGCCAGCGAGTCTTCGGGCGGGGAGCTGTTTTTT CASESSGGELFF